This is a list of T cell receptor beta chains from one sample in a study of OX40 agonist ivuxolimab in advanced cancers. Some clones are missing from TCRdb's copy, which holds only in-frame ones; the method was immunoSEQ multiplex PCR. The repertoire consists of 70,000 to 95,000 clones, with about 90% occurring once and the leading ten covering around 1.1%. The sample was CD4+ or CD8+ T cells sorted from blood, taken in a trial of the OX40 agonist ivuxolimab. These receptors were taken from an adult with an advanced solid tumor such as melanoma, head and neck, liver or kidney cancer. The CDR3 runs from the conserved cysteine through the conserved F or W. A D gene is named only where the DNA matches it firmly. Only some rows state a clone size, as once, few, many or a class for expanded clones.

CDR3aa: CAWRTAGPTNQPQHF; CDR3nt: TGTGCCTGGAGAACGGCAGGTCCAACCAATCAGCCCCAGCATTTT; abundance: .; j_gene: TRBJ1-5; v_gene: TRBV30; d_gene: .
CDR3aa: CASSPPGGAGDTEAFF; CDR3nt: TGTGCCAGCTCACCGCCCGGGGGCGCCGGAGACACTGAAGCTTTCTTT; abundance: .; j_gene: TRBJ1-1; v_gene: TRBV18; d_gene: .
CDR3aa: CASSFTGDEQFF; CDR3nt: TGTGCCAGCAGTTTCACAGGGGATGAGCAGTTCTTC; abundance: .; j_gene: TRBJ2-1; v_gene: TRBV6-1; d_gene: TRBD1
CDR3aa: CASSPTFVVQPQHF; CDR3nt: TGTGCCAGCTCACCAACATTCGTGGTCCAGCCCCAGCATTTT; abundance: .; j_gene: TRBJ1-5; v_gene: TRBV18; d_gene: .
CDR3aa: CAWSVGGWNQPQHF; CDR3nt: TGTGCCTGGAGTGTAGGGGGGTGGAATCAGCCCCAGCATTTT; abundance: .; j_gene: TRBJ1-5; v_gene: TRBV30; d_gene: .
CDR3aa: CASSPRLLAGGPDTQYF; CDR3nt: TGTGCCAGCTCACCGCGGTTACTAGCGGGAGGGCCAGATACGCAGTATTTT; abundance: .; j_gene: TRBJ2-3; v_gene: TRBV18; d_gene: TRBD2
CDR3aa: CASSLRGERSEQYF; CDR3nt: TGTGCCAGCAGCTTGAGGGGAGAAAGGAGTGAGCAGTACTTC; abundance: .; j_gene: TRBJ2-7; v_gene: TRBV11-2; d_gene: .
CDR3aa: CASSRRAAYGYTF; CDR3nt: TGTGCCAGCAGCCGCCGGGCCGCCTATGGCTACACCTTC; abundance: .; j_gene: TRBJ1-2; v_gene: TRBV7-9; d_gene: .
CDR3aa: CASSFFRGSSYNEQFF; CDR3nt: TGTGCCAGCAGCTTTTTCCGGGGATCCTCCTACAATGAGCAGTTCTTC; abundance: .; j_gene: TRBJ2-1; v_gene: TRBV11-2; d_gene: .
CDR3aa: CASSRILDTQYF; CDR3nt: TGTGCCAGCAGTAGGATTTTAGATACGCAGTATTTT; abundance: .; j_gene: TRBJ2-3; v_gene: TRBV13; d_gene: .
CDR3aa: CASSALNYEQYF; CDR3nt: TGTGCCAGCAGTGCGCTTAACTACGAGCAGTACTTC; abundance: once; j_gene: TRBJ2-7; v_gene: TRBV2; d_gene: .
CDR3aa: CASTPQPGAGEQFF; CDR3nt: TGTGCCAGTACTCCTCAGCCGGGGGCGGGTGAGCAGTTCTTC; abundance: once; j_gene: TRBJ2-1; v_gene: TRBV19; d_gene: .
CDR3aa: CAWSAWGSGNTIYF; CDR3nt: TGTGCCTGGAGTGCCTGGGGTTCGGGAAACACCATATATTTT; abundance: .; j_gene: TRBJ1-3; v_gene: TRBV30; d_gene: .
CDR3aa: CASSTNRDRGNYEQYF; CDR3nt: TGTGCCAGCAGCACTAACCGGGACAGGGGGAACTACGAGCAGTACTTC; abundance: .; j_gene: TRBJ2-7; v_gene: TRBV21-1; d_gene: .
CDR3aa: CASSGSTDTQYF; CDR3nt: TGTGCCAGCAGCGGTAGCACAGATACGCAGTATTTT; abundance: .; j_gene: TRBJ2-3; v_gene: TRBV5-6; d_gene: .
CDR3aa: CASSLVLAGGGETQYF; CDR3nt: TGCGCCAGCAGCTTGGTTCTAGCGGGAGGGGGAGAGACCCAGTACTTC; abundance: .; j_gene: TRBJ2-5; v_gene: TRBV5-1; d_gene: TRBD2
CDR3aa: CASSRETQYF; CDR3nt: TGTGCCAGCAGCCGGGAGACCCAGTACTTC; abundance: .; j_gene: TRBJ2-5; v_gene: TRBV2; d_gene: .
CDR3aa: CASSPVASGNQPQHF; CDR3nt: TGTGCCAGCTCACCAGTTGCGTCCGGCAATCAGCCCCAGCATTTT; abundance: .; j_gene: TRBJ1-5; v_gene: TRBV18; d_gene: .
CDR3aa: CASSRGLAGVGNEQFF; CDR3nt: TGTGCCAGCAGCCGAGGACTAGCGGGAGTGGGGAATGAGCAGTTCTTC; abundance: .; j_gene: TRBJ2-1; v_gene: TRBV11-2; d_gene: TRBD2
CDR3aa: CASSVGFGTGFIEQYF; CDR3nt: TGTGCCAGCAGCGTAGGTTTTGGGACAGGGTTTATCGAGCAGTACTTC; abundance: .; j_gene: TRBJ2-7; v_gene: TRBV9; d_gene: TRBD1
CDR3aa: CASTSSGLAEFF; CDR3nt: TGTGCCAGCACCTCCTCGGGACTAGCTGAGTTCTTC; abundance: .; j_gene: TRBJ2-1; v_gene: TRBV28; d_gene: TRBD2
CDR3aa: CASSMGTGSYEQYF; CDR3nt: TGTGCCAGTAGTATGGGGACAGGATCCTACGAGCAGTACTTC; abundance: .; j_gene: TRBJ2-7; v_gene: TRBV19; d_gene: TRBD1
CDR3aa: CASSLGERTGELFF; CDR3nt: TGTGCTAGCAGCTTGGGGGAAAGGACCGGGGAGCTGTTTTTT; abundance: .; j_gene: TRBJ2-2; v_gene: TRBV7-7; d_gene: .
CDR3aa: CAISERPVGGSDTGELFF; CDR3nt: TGTGCCATCAGTGAGCGGCCAGTAGGGGGGTCGGACACCGGGGAGCTGTTTTTT; abundance: .; j_gene: TRBJ2-2; v_gene: TRBV10-3; d_gene: .
CDR3aa: CASTGTVNQPQHF; CDR3nt: TGTGCCAGCACCGGGACAGTCAATCAGCCCCAGCATTTT; abundance: .; j_gene: TRBJ1-5; v_gene: TRBV6-1; d_gene: TRBD1
CDR3aa: CASSDRAKETQYF; CDR3nt: TGTGCCAGTAGCGACAGGGCTAAAGAGACCCAGTACTTC; abundance: .; j_gene: TRBJ2-5; v_gene: TRBV19; d_gene: TRBD1
CDR3aa: CSVSGERERAYNEQFF; CDR3nt: TGCAGCGTTTCTGGGGAGAGGGAGAGGGCCTACAATGAGCAGTTCTTC; abundance: .; j_gene: TRBJ2-1; v_gene: TRBV29-1; d_gene: .